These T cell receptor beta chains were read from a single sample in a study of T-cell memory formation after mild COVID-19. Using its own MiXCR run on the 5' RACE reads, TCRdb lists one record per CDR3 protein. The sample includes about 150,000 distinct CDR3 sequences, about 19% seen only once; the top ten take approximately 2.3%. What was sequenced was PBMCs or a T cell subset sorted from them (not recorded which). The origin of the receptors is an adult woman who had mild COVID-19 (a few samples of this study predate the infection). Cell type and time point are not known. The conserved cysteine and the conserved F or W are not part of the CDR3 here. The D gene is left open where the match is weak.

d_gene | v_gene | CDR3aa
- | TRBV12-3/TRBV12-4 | ASSLAGRNQPQH
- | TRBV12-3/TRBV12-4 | ASSFMGGETQY
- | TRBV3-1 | ASSQESATRTEAF
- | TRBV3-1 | ASRRDTEAF
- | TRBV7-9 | ASSSLDFTDTQY
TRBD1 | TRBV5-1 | ASSLGTGANIQY
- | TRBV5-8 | ASSVSGRKAF
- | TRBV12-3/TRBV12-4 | ASSFAGELF
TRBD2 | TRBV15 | ATSRERTGGFNEQF
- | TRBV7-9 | ASSLKGAYNSPLH
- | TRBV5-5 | ASTKDGNTGELF
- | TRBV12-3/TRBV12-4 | ASSLAGTKSYEQY
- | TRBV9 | ASSVGGGLNTEAF
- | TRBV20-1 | SARGGSGANVLT
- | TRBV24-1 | ATSLHGQPQH
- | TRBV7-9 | ASSLVSGGVKYTQY
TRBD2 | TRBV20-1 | SAFPGGLETQY
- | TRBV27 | ASSLKEVPGNYGYT
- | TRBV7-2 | ASSLSGLWGNQPQH
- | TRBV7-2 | ASSLDELGQY
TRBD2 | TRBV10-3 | AISDPGTSGVKGTQY
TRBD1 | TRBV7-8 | ASSSRQGASEETQY
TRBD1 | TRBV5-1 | ASSLGTGGPNEQF
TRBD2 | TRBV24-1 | ATSDLQSGGFNEQF
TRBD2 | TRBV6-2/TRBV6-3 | ASSYGLAGGQETQY
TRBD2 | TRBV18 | ASSPLAGDNEQF
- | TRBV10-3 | AISENREGTQY
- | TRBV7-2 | ASSLDYNQPQH
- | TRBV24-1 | ATSDRRNYGYT
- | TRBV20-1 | SARKGGASGELF
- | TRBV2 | ASSAYGGSQIAGANVLT
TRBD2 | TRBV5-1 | ASSLGRLAGGRSGF
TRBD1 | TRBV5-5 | ASNPGAGGLLNTEAF
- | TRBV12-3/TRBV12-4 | ASRSSKQGDTQY
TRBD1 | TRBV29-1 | SAPEGPGQGAGEQF
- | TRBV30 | AWSGRTEIYGYT
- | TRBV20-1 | SARDSRGGYRGEAF
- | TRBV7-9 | ASSLRDLRTDTQY
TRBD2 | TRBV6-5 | ASSYTGTSGTNEQF
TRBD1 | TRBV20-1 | SARVGTEVDGYT
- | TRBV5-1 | ASSFKSGTGELF
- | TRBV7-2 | ASSPQSGWAQY
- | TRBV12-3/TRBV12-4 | ASSLFETEAF
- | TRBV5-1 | ASSLDVYEQY
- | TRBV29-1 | SVMDRGYEQY
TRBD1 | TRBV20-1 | SARTGAYNEQF
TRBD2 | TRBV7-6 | ASVHSLAGLTGELF
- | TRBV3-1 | ASSQRGLIEYNEQF
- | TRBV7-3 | ASSSQGGDEQY
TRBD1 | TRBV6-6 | ASSGQGWTYEQY
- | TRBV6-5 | ASYHGSSGANVLT
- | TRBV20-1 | STCGFECLDGYT
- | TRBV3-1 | ASSHDGLVTGELF